These 14 T cell receptor beta chains came from one sample sequenced in a study of T cell responses to AZD1222 COVID-19 vaccine. Here immunoSEQ multiplex PCR was the method, and the copy in TCRdb shows in-frame clones only, minus some. Here the sample spans over 90,000 clones, roughly 88% being singletons. The starting material was peripheral blood, obtained on day 0 of AZD1222 vaccination. The receptor set was obtained from an adult in good health.

The table lists this clone with a few counts. This rearrangement joins TRBV4-1 to TRBJ2-1; D is ambiguous. CDR1 and CDR2 (germline): MGHRA, YSYEKL. With 3 bases removed from V and 3 bases from J, the gap between germline ends came to 3 bases. CDR3 length: 12 amino acids. The CDR3 DNA sequence: TGCGCCAGCAGCCATCTCTACAATGAGCAGTTCTTC. This sequence encodes CASSHLYNEQFF.

The DNA of the CDR3 is TGCGCCAGCAGCTTTGGTCGAACTCCTTCGATCGATGAGCAGTTCTTC. This codes for CASSFGRTPSIDEQFF. The chain is built from TRBV5-1 and TRBJ2-1; D is unclear. The CDR3 consists of 16 residues. With 2 bases removed from V and 8 bases from J, the gap between germline ends came to 20 bases. Germline assignment: CDR1 SGHRS and CDR2 YFSETQ.

The V call is TRBV28, the J call TRBJ1-3, with D uncertain. V was cut by 6 bases and J by 2 bases, with 17 bases left in between. The CDR3 extends over 16 amino acids. Germline V lookup: CDR1 MDHEN, CDR2 SYDVKM. CDR3 protein: CASRIPRASAGNTIYF. CDR3 in DNA: TGTGCCAGCAGGATTCCCCGGGCCTCCGCTGGAAACACCATATATTTT.

The chain combines TRBV24-1 with TRBJ2-7; TRBD1 agrees at 9 bases. The CDR3 spans 14 residues. V was clipped by 9 bases and J by 8 bases; unmatched bases: 13. Germline V lookup: CDR1 KGHDR, CDR2 SFDVKD. DNA for the CDR3: TGTGCCACCGCTACGACCGAACAGGGGGCAAAGCAGTACTTC. It translates to CATATTEQGAKQYF.

This chain uses TRBV7-2 with TRBJ2-5; unclear D gene. The CDR3 has 15 residues. The V gene lost 6 bases and the J gene lost 0 bases, with 14 bases spanning the gap. Germline assignment: CDR1 SGHTA and CDR2 FQGNSA. Here the CDR3 DNA reads TGTGCCAGCAGTCCCCAGCACCGATACCAAGAGACCCAGTACTTC. It encodes CASSPQHRYQETQYF. Full variable domain (outside the CDR3, taken from reference TRBV7-2 and TRBJ2-5): GAGVSQSPSNKVTEKGKDVELRCDPISGHTALYWYRQSLGQGLEFLIYFQGNSAPDKSGLPSDRFSAERTGGSVSTLTIQRTQQEDSAVYLCASSPQHRYQETQYFGPGTRLLVL.

The rearrangement joins TRBV4-1 to TRBJ2-5, with 8 bases identical to TRBD1. This CDR3 has 16 residues. The J segment lost 2 bases and the V segment lost 0 bases, leaving 5 bases of the junction unmatched. Germline V gene sequence: CDR1 MGHRA, CDR2 YSYEKL. The DNA for the CDR3 is TGCGCCAGCAGCCAAGAATCCGGACAGGGTCAAGAGACCCAGTACTTC. Translating it yields CASSQESGQGQETQYF.

The chain combines TRBV6-5 with TRBJ1-1, with D perhaps matching TRBD1 (6 bases). The ends were cut back, 11 bases at V and 0 bases at J, with 13 bases in the middle. The CDR3 contains 13 residues. Germline CDR1 and CDR2: MNHEY and SVGAGI. CDR3: CAGGTFMNTEAFF. CDR3 sequence (DNA): TGTGCCGGGGGCACTTTTATGAACACTGAAGCTTTCTTT.

The V and J genes are TRBV28 and TRBJ1-1, with TRBD1 matching 8 bases. This CDR3 spans 13 amino acids. Unmatched junction bases numbered 16, after V lost 11 bases and J lost 11 bases. Germline values: CDR1 MDHEN, CDR2 SYDVKM. The DNA for the CDR3 is TGTGCCTCCGGCGGCAGGGGGCGGTCGGTGGCTTTCTTT. This translates into CASGGRGRSVAFF.

The rearrangement joins TRBV27 to TRBJ1-2; TRBD1 is a possible D gene (6 bases). Trimming removed 3 bases from V and 8 bases from J, with 16 bases in between. CDR1 is MNHEY and CDR2 is SMNVEV in the germline V gene (reference sequence). There are 14 residues in the CDR3. The CDR3 here is CASSFRDKGRGYTF. The CDR3 DNA reads as TGTGCCAGCAGTTTTCGGGACAAAGGAAGGGGCTACACCTTC.

This clone was counted a single time. This rearrangement joins TRBV5-1 to TRBJ1-5; TRBD1 matches 7 bases. CDR1 SGHRS and CDR2 YFSETQ come from the germline V gene. This CDR3 spans 18 amino acids. V shed 7 bases, J shed 5 bases, and the junction held 21 bases outside the gene matches. The CDR3 loop reads CASALGTGARDSDQPQHF. For the CDR3, the DNA is TGCGCCAGCGCTTTGGGAACAGGGGCGAGGGATTCTGATCAGCCCCAGCATTTT.

The chain combines TRBV12-3 or TRBV12-4 with TRBJ1-2, with D hard to call. V lost 5 bases to trimming and J lost 4 bases, with 5 bases between them. The CDR3 is 11 residues long. The CDR3 sequence: CASSGTYGYTF. DNA for the CDR3: TGTGCCAGCAGTGGCACCTATGGCTACACCTTC.

The rearrangement joins TRBV27 to TRBJ1-2; TRBD1 matches 8 bases. From germline, CDR1 is MNHEY and CDR2 SMNVEV (reference sequence). The CDR3 loop spans 16 amino acids. J was trimmed by 4 bases and V by 7 bases; bases with no gene match: 14. In nucleotides, the CDR3 is TGTGCCAGCACCTCGGTGATAAAAGGACAGGGCTATGGCTACACCTTC. Translated: CASTSVIKGQGYGYTF.

The chain carries TRBV19 and TRBJ1-4; D is possibly TRBD1 (6 bases). V dropped 6 bases and J dropped 8 bases, with 22 bases sitting between them. Germline V gene data show CDR1 as LNHDA and CDR2 as SQIVND (reference sequence). The CDR3 runs 16 residues. The CDR3 region is CASRDGGDTGHEKLFF. The CDR3 DNA sequence: TGTGCCAGTAGAGACGGAGGGGACACCGGGCACGAAAAACTGTTTTTT.

The chain employs TRBV7-8 and TRBJ1-3, with D perhaps matching TRBD1 (5 bases). The germline CDR1 and CDR2 sequences are SGHVS and FQNEAQ. V lost 1 base to trimming and J lost 2 bases, with 21 bases between them. The length of the CDR3 is 19 residues. The CDR3 spells CASSLEGLTVMDAGNTIYF. The CDR3 region has the DNA TGTGCCAGCAGCTTAGAGGGGTTAACGGTGATGGACGCTGGAAACACCATATATTTT.